This T cell receptor beta chain is from a study of shared clonotypes between healthy human individuals (dated by TCRdb to 2018 to 2021). Background on the whole study: The cohort comprised a couple of women and a few men aged 18 to 49 years. To increase sequencing depth and limit assay-specific biases, TCR repertoire library preparation and sequencing were carried out by different laboratories using diverse techniques. The study deeply sequenced blood TCR repertoires of five healthy adults to estimate repertoire size and the extent of clonotype sharing between individuals. Each donor's leukapheresis produced roughly between roughly 0.85 and 10 billion PBMCs. For each donor, CD4 naive and CD4 memory were each run on three plates, CD8 naive on two plates, and CD8 memory on one plate. The paper's findings and limits, for the study overall: When four donors were compared, the shared fraction of clonotypes was approximately 5% for naive CD4, 3.5% to 4% for naive CD8, 2.3% for memory CD4, and around 0.37% for memory CD8. The genetic and exposure-history diversity represented was limited by the small number of donors. Compared with non-shared clonotypes, the clonotypes found in all four sorted-subset donors had higher generation probabilities. Rarefaction of sorted-subset datasets indicated incomplete sequencing despite the large sequencing depth. Sampling was restricted to blood, and TCR repertoires in tissues likely differ from the TCR repertoires found in blood. Estimated clonotype richness was generally larger for naive than for memory subsets. Based on pairwise subsampling, the degree of clonotype sharing among donors was expected to be affected by sequencing depth.

CD8 naive samples were obtained by positive selection for CCR7 among CD45RO-negative cells, yielding a CD45RA+CCR7+ population from which TemRA cells were excluded. Donors were healthy HIV-negative adults with no recently reported acute infections or vaccinations. Every donor was a Caucasian adult residing in Nashville, Tennessee, USA. Blood was collected by leukapheresis, and PBMCs were isolated by Ficoll-Histopaque density gradient centrifugation and then cryopreserved in liquid nitrogen vapor phase. Purity and quantity of every magnetically sorted T cell population were checked by analytical flow cytometry. Each sorted fraction had its genomic DNA isolated and then quantified by UV absorbance on a Nanodrop 2000c. TCR CDR3 regions were amplified from genomic DNA by multiplex PCR using the deep immunoSEQ assay. Extracted genomic DNA from each cell subset was spread evenly across all wells of several immunoSEQ 96-well plates, with each plate serving as a replicate. For sorted subsets, each replicate PCR was loaded with 200 ng genomic DNA, equivalent to 25,000 to 35,000 T cell genomes. The purified libraries were quantified using a Qubit 3.0 fluorometer, sized with a Bioanalyzer 2100, and then quantified again using the KAPA Library Quantification kit. Each immunoSEQ 96-well plate was sequenced on its own single-read 150-cycle Illumina NextSeq 550 flow cell. The original pipeline was this. Because the immunoSEQ output held only junctional sequences and lacked quality scores, the filtering could not match the filtering applied to full-length reads. Sequences were annotated with PyIR, a Python wrapper for IgBLAST v1.9, and V/J genes and CDR3 were assigned using IMGT germline references. Any read was removed if the V/J assignment was weak (E-value above 1e-6), the CDR3 was missing, or the read contained stop codons, out-of-frame junctions, or ambiguous translated residues. V3J clonotypes were defined as sequences sharing the same inferred V gene, J gene, and CDR3 amino acid sequence. Percentage overlap between repertoires was computed as shared unique clonotypes divided by the size of the smaller repertoire. RTK rarefaction, the Chao1 estimator, and Recon v2.1 estimates of unobserved clonotypes were used to assess repertoire richness. OLGA was used to compute generation probabilities for all TCRbeta clonotypes that the gDNA method yielded from a handful of donors. TCRdb stores this immuneACCESS table with in-frame sequences only. Part of the clones is absent; in the studies checked, under half of the shortfall reflects unresolved V genes, and no reason is known for the rest. V, J and clone size are taken as reported in that table, and D and trimming were inferred from the DNA itself. This sample holds some 2,100,000 clones; 93% were observed only once. The ten most abundant clones make up under 2% of the sample.

Cut back by 3 bases and 2 bases, the V and J ends lie 13 bases apart. From the germline V gene, CDR1 is SGDLS and CDR2 is YYNGEE. The CDR3 runs 15 amino acids, cysteine and phenylalanine included. Here the CDR3 DNA is all that survives: 45 bases in frame from base 1. For this clone: Its specific antigen is unknown. No base-level quality is on record; no much larger clone is a single base apart. At the DNA level, this CDR3 is encoded by other sequences in the same sample as well.

The clonotype originates from a man between 18 and 29 years old in good health. Some clones in this sample may be carry-over from other donors' samples. The chain couples TRBV9 to TRBJ2-3; a tentative D call is TRBD2 (7 bases match). What was sequenced was naive CD8+ T cells from PBMCs. Interpreted using the paper, the cell subset or site label stands for: CD45RA+CCR7+. The nucleotide sequence reads as follows: TGTGCCAGCAGCGCGGGGGGCGGCAACACAGATACGCAGTATTTT. The translation is CASSAGGGNTDTQYF.